This note documents a single T cell receptor beta chain sequence. No antigen is known for it. The sample is drawn from a study of shared clonotypes between healthy human individuals. Study findings and constraints: The study drew on few donors, limiting represented genetic and exposure-history diversity.

Method: immunoSEQ multiplex PCR; TCRdb's copy keeps in-frame clones and lacks some. The table includes around 650,000 clones, 90% to 97% detected once. Naive CD8 cells comprised CD45RO-negative, CCR7-positively selected cells, excluding terminally differentiated effector memory CD45RA+ cells. This CDR3 is 15 amino acids long. Between the trimmed V and J ends, which lost 0 bases and 4 bases, there was a span of 11 bases. From germline, CDR1 is SGDLS and CDR2 YYNGEE. The genes are TRBV9 and TRBJ1-3; a weak D match, TRBD1 (5 bases). The clonotype comes from a woman aged 25-40 years in good health. Material for sequencing was naive CD8+ T cells sorted from blood. The CDR3 reads CASSVDLGLGNTIYF. CDR3 coding DNA: TGTGCCAGCAGCGTAGATCTGGGGCTCGGAAACACCATATATTTT.